The clone carrying this TCR beta chain was detected once. The antigen is not known. The entry originates in a study of PD-1 blockade in classical Hodgkin lymphoma. The germline V gene has CDR1 MNHNS and CDR2 SASEGT. Trimming left V 0 bases short and J 2 bases short, with 19 bases between. CDR3 length: 18 residues. Assay: immunoSEQ multiplex PCR; the TCRdb copy retains only in-frame clones and omits some. The sample lists approximately 58,000 clones; 85% to 95% were seen once. Relapses following autologous stem cell transplantation were seen in all patients, with brentuximab vedotin exposure varying. The study's findings and limits: Lower baseline TCR diversity marked trial partial responders and progressors. While CD8+ TCR diversity did not rise significantly by C4D1, CD4+ TCR diversity did. Newly diagnosed patients were said to have less baseline TCR diversity than healthy donors did.

This receptor was obtained from a human donor with classical Hodgkin lymphoma. The material was peripheral blood mononuclear cells (PBMCs), obtained before the second cycle of nivolumab. The J gene is TRBJ2-5, the V gene TRBV6-1; the D is unclear. CDR3 DNA sequence: TGTGCCAGCAGTGAAGCGTTGGCGGTCTCACTGGGGCAAGAGACCCAGTACTTC. Amino acid sequence: CASSEALAVSLGQETQYF.